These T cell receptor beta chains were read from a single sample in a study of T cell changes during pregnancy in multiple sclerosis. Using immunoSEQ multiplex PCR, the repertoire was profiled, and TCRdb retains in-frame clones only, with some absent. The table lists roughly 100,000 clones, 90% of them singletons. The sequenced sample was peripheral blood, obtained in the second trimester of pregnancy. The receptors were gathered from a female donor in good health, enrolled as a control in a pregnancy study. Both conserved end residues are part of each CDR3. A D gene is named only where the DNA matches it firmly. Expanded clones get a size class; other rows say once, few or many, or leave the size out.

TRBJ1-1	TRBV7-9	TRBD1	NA	TGTGCCAGCAGCTTCGAGGACAGGGGTAGCACTGAAGCTTTCTTT	CASSFEDRGSTEAFF
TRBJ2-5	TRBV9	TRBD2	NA	TGTGCCAGCAGCTCGCCGTTAGCGGGGGGGCCCCGGGAGACCCAGTACTTC	CASSSPLAGGPRETQYF
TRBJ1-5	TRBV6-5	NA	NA	TGTGCCAGCAGGCAAACACGGGTTAATCAGCCCCAGCATTTT	CASRQTRVNQPQHF
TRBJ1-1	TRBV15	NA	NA	TGTGCCACCAGCAGAGGGGGCAGGCCCACTGAAGCTTTCTTT	CATSRGGRPTEAFF
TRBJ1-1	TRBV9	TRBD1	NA	TGTGCCAGCAGCCCCAGGGGGCCCAGGAACACTGAAGCTTTCTTT	CASSPRGPRNTEAFF
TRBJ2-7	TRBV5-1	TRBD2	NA	TGCGCCAGCAGCTTGGCTGTACGGGGGGAGTCCTACGAGCAGTACTTC	CASSLAVRGESYEQYF
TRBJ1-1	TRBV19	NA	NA	TGTGCCAGTAGTATAACGACGGGCACTGAAGCTTTCTTT	CASSITTGTEAFF
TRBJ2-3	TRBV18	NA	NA	TGTGCCAGCTCACCATCGCAGGATACGCAGTATTTT	CASSPSQDTQYF
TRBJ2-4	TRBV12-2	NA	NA	TGTGCAAGTCGCCTCCTCCCTGAGAGACTAGCCAAAAACATTCAGTACTTC	CASRLLPERLAKNIQYF
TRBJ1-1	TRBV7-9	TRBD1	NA	TGTGCCAGCAGCTTAGATGGGACAGGGTTTATCTTT	CASSLDGTGFIF
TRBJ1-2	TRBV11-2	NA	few	TGTGCCAGCAGCTTGGACAGAACCATCTATGGCTACACCTTC	CASSLDRTIYGYTF
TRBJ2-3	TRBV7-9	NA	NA	TGTGCCAGCAGCTTAGGAGGTCCCACAGATACGCAGTATTTT	CASSLGGPTDTQYF
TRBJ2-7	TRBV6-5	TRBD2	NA	TGTGCCAGCAGTTCCGGGACTAGCGGGAGATACGAGCAGTACTTC	CASSSGTSGRYEQYF
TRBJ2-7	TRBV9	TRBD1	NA	TGTGCCAGCAGCCCCCGGACAGGGGGCGACTACGAGCAGTACTTC	CASSPRTGGDYEQYF
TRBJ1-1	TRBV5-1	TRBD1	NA	TGCGCCAGCAGCTATCAGGGGGCGGACACTGAAGCTTTCTTT	CASSYQGADTEAFF
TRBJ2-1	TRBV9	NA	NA	TGTGCCAGCAGCGTAGGCGGGGAGCAGTTCTTC	CASSVGGEQFF
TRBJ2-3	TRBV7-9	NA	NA	TGTGCCAGCAGCTTAGTGGGCGATACGCAGTATTTT	CASSLVGDTQYF
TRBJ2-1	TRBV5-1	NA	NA	TGCGCCAGCAGCTTGGGGACAGCTAGGAATGAGCAGTTCTTC	CASSLGTARNEQFF
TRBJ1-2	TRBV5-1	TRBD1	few	TGCGCCAGCAGCTTTTTACAGGGGGGAAATGGCTACACCTTC	CASSFLQGGNGYTF
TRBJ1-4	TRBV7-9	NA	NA	TGTGCCAGCAGCTTACCAGGAGGTAATGAAAAACTGTTTTTT	CASSLPGGNEKLFF
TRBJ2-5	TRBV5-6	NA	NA	TGTGCCAGCAGGCCCGGACAGAAGATAGCCTTCCAAGAGACCCAGTACTTC	CASRPGQKIAFQETQYF
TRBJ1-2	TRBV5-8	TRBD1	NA	TGTGCCAGCTCTAGGACAGGCTATGGCTACACCTTC	CASSRTGYGYTF
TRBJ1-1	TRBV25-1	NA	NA	TGTGCCAGCGTTACAGAATTGAACACTGAAGCTTTCTTT	CASVTELNTEAFF
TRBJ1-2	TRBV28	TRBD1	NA	TGTGCCAGCAGTTTCGGGGCAGGGGGCCCCTATGGCTACACCTTC	CASSFGAGGPYGYTF
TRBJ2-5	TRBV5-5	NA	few	TGTGCCAGCAGCTCTCCCCGCTCGGCGGGCGTGGAGACCCAGTACTTC	CASSSPRSAGVETQYF
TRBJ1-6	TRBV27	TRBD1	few	TGTGCCAGCTCTCTGACAGGGCGTAGTTCACCCCTCCACTTT	CASSLTGRSSPLHF
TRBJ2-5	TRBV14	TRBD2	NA	TGTGCCAGCGATAGCGGGAGGGCCGGGGAGACCCAGTACTTC	CASDSGRAGETQYF
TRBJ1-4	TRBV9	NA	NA	TGTGCCAGCAGCGGACGGACGGGAGAGGGGGAAAAACTGTTTTTT	CASSGRTGEGEKLFF
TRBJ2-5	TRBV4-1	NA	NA	TGCGCCAGCAGTCCCGGCAGGGGAGCGGAGACCCAGTACTTC	CASSPGRGAETQYF
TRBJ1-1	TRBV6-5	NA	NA	TGTGCCAGCAGTTCACTACGGGGAGGCACTGAAGCTTTCTTT	CASSSLRGGTEAFF
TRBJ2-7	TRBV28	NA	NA	TGTGCCAGCAGTTTACTACAGGCCTACGAGCAGTACTTC	CASSLLQAYEQYF
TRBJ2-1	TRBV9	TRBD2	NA	TGTGCCAGCAGCGTAGCTACGGGGGGGACTCGCTCCTACAATGAGCAGTTCTTC	CASSVATGGTRSYNEQFF
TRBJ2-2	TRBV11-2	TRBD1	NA	TGTGCCAGCAGCTCGTACAGGGGGAGGACCGGGGAGCTGTTTTTT	CASSSYRGRTGELFF
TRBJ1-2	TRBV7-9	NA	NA	TGTGCCAGCAGCCCCGGCGGGTACGTAGCTAACTATGGCTACACCTTC	CASSPGGYVANYGYTF
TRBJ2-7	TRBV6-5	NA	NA	TGTGCCAGCAGGGAGGGGAGAGCCTACGAGCAGTACTTC	CASREGRAYEQYF
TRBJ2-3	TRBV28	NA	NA	TGTGCCAGCAGTTTAAGCGGCTCCACAGATACGCAGTATTTT	CASSLSGSTDTQYF
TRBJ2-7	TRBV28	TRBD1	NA	TGTGCCAGCAGTGGTGCCGGGGACAGTCTTTTCTACGAGCAGTACTTC	CASSGAGDSLFYEQYF
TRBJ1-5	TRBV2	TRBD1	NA	TGTGCCACCACCAGCCCCGGGGGACAGGTTAATCAGCCCCAGCATTTT	CATTSPGGQVNQPQHF
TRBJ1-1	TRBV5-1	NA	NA	TGCGCCAGCAGCTCAAAGACAGGACCGAACACTGAAGCTTTCTTT	CASSSKTGPNTEAFF
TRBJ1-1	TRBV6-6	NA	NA	TGTGCCAGCAGTCAGGGTGAAGCTTTCTTT	CASSQGEAFF
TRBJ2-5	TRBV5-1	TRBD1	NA	TGCGCCAGCAGCTTGGAAGGGGGCGGGGAGACCCAGTACTTC	CASSLEGGGETQYF
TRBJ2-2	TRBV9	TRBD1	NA	TGTGCCAGCAGCGTAGATCTTGTGGGAGTGGGGACAGGGGTTCGTGTTGCCGGGGAGCTGTTTTTT	CASSVDLVGVGTGVRVAGELFF
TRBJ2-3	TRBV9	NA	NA	TGTGCCAGCAGCGTCCCTGTTGGAGGAGATACGCAGTATTTT	CASSVPVGGDTQYF
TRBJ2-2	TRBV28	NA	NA	TGTGCCAGCAGCACAATTGTGGGGGAGCTGTTTTTT	CASSTIVGELFF